This TCR beta chain was sequenced during a study of vaccination and CD4 T cells after COVID-19. The J segment lost 1 base and the V segment lost 4 bases, leaving 13 bases of the junction unmatched. CDR3 size: 18 residues. The V gene's germline CDR1 is MNHEY and CDR2 SMNVEV (reference sequence). This clonotype is medium-sized in the sample. The antigen remains undetermined. The treatment was: approximately 10-day PBMC culture with coronavirus spike peptide pools or control peptides (ViraFEST assay). Researchers used the Oncomine TCR Beta short-read assay to sequence DNA from cultured CD4+ T cells. Each CDR3 protein gets one entry after TCRdb re-called the PCR reads with MiXCR. The table records around 13,000 distinct CDR3 sequences, about 26% of them present only once.

V and J are TRBV27 and TRBJ1-5, with TRBD1 matching over 7 bases. This TCR was sampled from a human donor who had recovered from COVID-19. Sequences were obtained from CD4+ T cells from blood, cultured in vitro. The CDR3 sequence is CASSSSRGGTASNQPQHF. In DNA form, the CDR3 reads TGTGCCAGCAGTTCCTCACGTGGGGGGACAGCCAGCAATCAGCCCCAGCATTTT.